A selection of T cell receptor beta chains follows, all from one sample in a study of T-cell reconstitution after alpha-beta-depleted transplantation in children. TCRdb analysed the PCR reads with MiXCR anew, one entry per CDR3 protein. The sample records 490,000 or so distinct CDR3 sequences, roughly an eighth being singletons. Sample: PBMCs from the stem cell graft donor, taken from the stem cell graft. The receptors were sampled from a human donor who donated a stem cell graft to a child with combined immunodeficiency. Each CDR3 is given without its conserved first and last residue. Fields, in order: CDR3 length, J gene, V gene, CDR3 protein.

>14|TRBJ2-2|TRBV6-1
AIPLSGTVNTGELF
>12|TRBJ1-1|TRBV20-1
SATTDRANTEAF
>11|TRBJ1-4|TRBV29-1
SVAEGVNEKLF
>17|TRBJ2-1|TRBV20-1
SARDLGGIHQGSYNEQF
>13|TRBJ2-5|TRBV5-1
ASSPRTGHQETQY
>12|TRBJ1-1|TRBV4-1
ASSQTRGSREAF
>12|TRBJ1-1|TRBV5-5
ASSLERTNTEAF
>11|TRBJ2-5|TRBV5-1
ASSNPGVETQY
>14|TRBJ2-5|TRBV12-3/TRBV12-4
ASSFTGSPLQETQY
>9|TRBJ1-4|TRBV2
ASSDNEKLF
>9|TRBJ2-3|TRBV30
AWSRTDTQY
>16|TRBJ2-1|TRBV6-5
ASSYWQGLRSSYNEQF
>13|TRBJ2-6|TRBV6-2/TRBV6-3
ASSPLGPGANVLT
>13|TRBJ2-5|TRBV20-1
SARRTSGSLGTQY
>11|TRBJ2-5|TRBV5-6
ASSSRGSETQY
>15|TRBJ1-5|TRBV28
ASSTSGESYSNQPQH
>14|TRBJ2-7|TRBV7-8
ASSLRWGQGAYEQY
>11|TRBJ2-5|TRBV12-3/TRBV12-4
ASSFYWQETQY
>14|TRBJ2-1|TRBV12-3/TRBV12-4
ASSLGGTSGVNEQF
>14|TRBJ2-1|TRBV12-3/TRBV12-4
ASSNSPSGGSDEQF